This TCR beta chain was recovered during a study of PD-1 blockade in classical Hodgkin lymphoma. The wider study: Every 2 weeks, patients had 3 mg/kg nivolumab intravenously. Overall study results and limits: With CD4+ cells, TCR diversity rose significantly by C4D1, but not with CD8+ cells. Exclusion was applied to patients who started nivolumab under 1 year after ASCT. Possibly reflecting disease activity or prior therapy, repertoire differences have causes that remain undefined.

A remark on this clone: Antigen: not known.

The CDR3 is 14 amino acids. V lost 5 bases and J lost 1, with 11 bases in between. Germline V gives CDR1 SGHTA, CDR2 FQGTGA. Time point: cycle 4 day 1 (C4D1), after less than seven weeks of nivolumab. Every one of the patients relapsed after autologous stem cell transplantation (brentuximab vedotin exposure was variable). Using immunoSEQ multiplex PCR, the repertoire was profiled, and TCRdb retains in-frame clones only, with some absent. This table has more than 90,000 clones, around 80% appearing once. The source material was peripheral blood mononuclear cells (PBMCs), sampled before the fourth cycle of nivolumab. The chain uses TRBV7-3 and TRBJ1-1; D perhaps matches TRBD1 (5 bases). This TCR was sampled from a human donor with classical Hodgkin lymphoma. CDR3 region: CASSRSGRNTEAFF. Written as DNA, the CDR3 is TGTGCCAGCAGCCGTTCAGGGAGGAACACTGAAGCTTTCTTT.